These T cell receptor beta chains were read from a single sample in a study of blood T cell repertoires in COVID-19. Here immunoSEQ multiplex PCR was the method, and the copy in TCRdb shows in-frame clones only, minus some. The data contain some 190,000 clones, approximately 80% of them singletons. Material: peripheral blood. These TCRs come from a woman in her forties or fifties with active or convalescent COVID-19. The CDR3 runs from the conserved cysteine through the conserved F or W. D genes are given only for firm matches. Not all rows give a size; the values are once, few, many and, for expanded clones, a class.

CDR3 DNA: TGTGCCACCAGCAGACAGGTAAACACTGAAGCTTTCTTT
CDR3 protein: CATSRQVNTEAFF
V gene: TRBV15
J gene: TRBJ1-1
D gene: NA
clone size: NA
CDR3 length: 13

CDR3 DNA: TGTGCCAGCAGTTACCCGACAGGGCGGTTAAATTCACCCCTCCACTTT
CDR3 protein: CASSYPTGRLNSPLHF
V gene: TRBV6-6
J gene: TRBJ1-6
D gene: TRBD1
clone size: NA
CDR3 length: 16

CDR3 DNA: TGTGCCAGCAGCGGTGAAGAGGGCCAAGAGACCCAGTACTTC
CDR3 protein: CASSGEEGQETQYF
V gene: TRBV9
J gene: TRBJ2-5
D gene: NA
clone size: many
CDR3 length: 14

CDR3 DNA: TGTGCCAGCAGTTTCTCGGGAAATCAGCCCCAGCATTTT
CDR3 protein: CASSFSGNQPQHF
V gene: TRBV12-3/TRBV12-4
J gene: TRBJ1-5
D gene: NA
clone size: many
CDR3 length: 13

CDR3 DNA: TGTGCCAGCAGCCAAGGCACAGGGTTTCCCTATGGCTACACCTTC
CDR3 protein: CASSQGTGFPYGYTF
V gene: TRBV14
J gene: TRBJ1-2
D gene: NA
clone size: NA
CDR3 length: 15

CDR3 DNA: TGTGCCAGCAGTATGGGAGGACTGCCTGAGTTCCACAATGAGCAGTTCTTC
CDR3 protein: CASSMGGLPEFHNEQFF
V gene: TRBV7-4
J gene: TRBJ2-1
D gene: NA
clone size: NA
CDR3 length: 17

CDR3 DNA: TGTGCCAGCAGCTTAGTGGTGAGGCGGATGAACACCGGGGAGCTGTTTTTT
CDR3 protein: CASSLVVRRMNTGELFF
V gene: TRBV13
J gene: TRBJ2-2
D gene: NA
clone size: NA
CDR3 length: 17

CDR3 DNA: TGTGCCAGCTCACCACCGTCAGTGTCCTACGAGCAGTACTTC
CDR3 protein: CASSPPSVSYEQYF
V gene: TRBV18
J gene: TRBJ2-7
D gene: NA
clone size: NA
CDR3 length: 14

CDR3 DNA: TGTGCCAGCAGGGCGCGGGGGAATCAGCCCCAGCATTTT
CDR3 protein: CASRARGNQPQHF
V gene: TRBV2
J gene: TRBJ1-5
D gene: NA
clone size: NA
CDR3 length: 13

CDR3 DNA: TGTGCCTGGCAGGAGGGACAGGGTCTTTTGAACACTGAAGCTTTCTTT
CDR3 protein: CAWQEGQGLLNTEAFF
V gene: TRBV30
J gene: TRBJ1-1
D gene: TRBD1
clone size: NA
CDR3 length: 16

CDR3 DNA: TGTGCCAGCAGCTTATCGGGGACAAAAGACAATGAGCAGTTCTTC
CDR3 protein: CASSLSGTKDNEQFF
V gene: TRBV7-3
J gene: TRBJ2-1
D gene: NA
clone size: NA
CDR3 length: 15

CDR3 DNA: TGTGCCAGCAGCCCCCGACAGGATGCGTACAATGAGCAGTTCTTC
CDR3 protein: CASSPRQDAYNEQFF
V gene: TRBV7-2
J gene: TRBJ2-1
D gene: NA
clone size: few
CDR3 length: 15

CDR3 DNA: TGTGCCAGCAGCCAAGATCGGGCTAGCGGGGGTTCATCCTACGAGCAGTACTTC
CDR3 protein: CASSQDRASGGSSYEQYF
V gene: TRBV3-1/TRBV3-2
J gene: TRBJ2-7
D gene: TRBD2
clone size: NA
CDR3 length: 18

CDR3 DNA: TGTGCCAGCAGTTTATCGCGGCCCTTCGCCTCCGCACCAGGGGCCCTATACGAGCAGTACTTC
CDR3 protein: CASSLSRPFASAPGALYEQYF
V gene: TRBV27
J gene: TRBJ2-7
D gene: NA
clone size: few
CDR3 length: 21

CDR3 DNA: TGTGCCTGGAGTCTGAGGGCCGCGAACACCGGGGAGCTGTTTTTT
CDR3 protein: CAWSLRAANTGELFF
V gene: TRBV30
J gene: TRBJ2-2
D gene: NA
clone size: few
CDR3 length: 15

CDR3 DNA: TGCGCCAGCAGCTTGGTCGCGGGTGGAAATAAGAACACTGAAGCTTTCTTT
CDR3 protein: CASSLVAGGNKNTEAFF
V gene: TRBV5-1
J gene: TRBJ1-1
D gene: NA
clone size: few
CDR3 length: 17